Each of the 20 T cell receptor beta chains below was sequenced from the same sample in a study of shared clonotypes between healthy human individuals. TCRdb keeps only in-frame clones here, not all; method: immunoSEQ multiplex PCR. This table has roughly 2 million clones, 90% to 95% appearing once. Sequenced material: naive CD4+ T cells sorted from blood. Subset in this sample: CD45RA+ positively selected. The receptors were gathered from a man aged 18 to 29 in good health.

V usage is TRBV10-3 and J usage is TRBJ2-7, with TRBD1 identical over 8 bases. With V trimmed by 7 bases and J by 6 bases, 8 bases remained unmatched. CDR1 ENHRY and CDR2 SYGVKD come from the germline V gene. This CDR3 comprises 13 residues. CDR3 in amino acids: CAIKTGEVGEQYF. Written as DNA, the CDR3 is TGTGCCATCAAGACAGGGGAAGTTGGCGAGCAGTACTTC.

V and J are TRBV6-5 and TRBJ1-2; D not certain. The germline V gene encodes CDR1 MNHEY and CDR2 SVGAGI. The CDR3 contains 12 residues. Deletions cut 1 base from V and 6 bases from J, with 6 bases between. The CDR3 region is CASSYYGDGYTF. CDR3 sequence (DNA): TGTGCCAGCAGTTACTATGGGGATGGCTACACCTTC.

The chain recombines TRBV6-1 with TRBJ2-1, with 10 bases fitting TRBD2. The CDR3 covers 15 residues. CDR1 is MNHNS, CDR2 SASEGT, per germline. V gave up 6 bases and J gave up 6 bases; unmatched junction bases: 8. CDR3 DNA sequence: TGTGCCAGCAGCCTTAGCGGGGGGACCTTCAATGAGCAGTTCTTC. It yields the protein CASSLSGGTFNEQFF.

For this clone: It is unclear where the CDR3 begins or ends on the DNA, so no DNA is shown, and the CDR3 is as TCRdb lists it. J is TRBJ2-5 and V is TRBV6-5; the D call in the table, TRBD1, was not verified against the DNA. The CDR3 has 16 amino acids, counting both end residues. Germline CDR1 MNHEY, CDR2 SVGAGI. The CDR3 here is CASSSSGLRGKETQYF.

This clone was recorded many times. This rearrangement joins TRBV7-9 to TRBJ2-5; no reliable D call. The CDR3 spans 15 residues. The germline V gene encodes CDR1 SEHNR and CDR2 FQNEAQ (reference sequence). V gave up 2 bases and J gave up 1 base, with 11 bases separating them. The chain's CDR3 is CASSLLLGSQETQYF. The CDR3 region has the DNA TGTGCCAGCAGCTTACTTTTGGGCAGCCAAGAGACCCAGTACTTC.

The rearrangement links TRBV18 to TRBJ2-3, with D perhaps assigned TRBD1 or TRBD2 (5 bases each). The CDR3 spans 15 residues. CDR1 is KGHSH and CDR2 is LQKENI in the germline V gene. Trimming shortened V by 4 bases and J by 0 bases, and 11 bases separated the two germline ends. The CDR3 protein is CASSRREGSTDTQYF. In DNA, the CDR3 is TGTGCCAGCTCACGTCGTGAGGGGAGCACAGATACGCAGTATTTT. Together with reference TRBV18 and TRBJ2-3, the CDR3 gives the full variable domain: NAGVMQNPRHLVRRRGQEARLRCSPMKGHSHVYWYRQLPEEGLKFMVYLQKENIIDESGMPKERFSAEFPKEGPSILRIQQVVRGDSAAYFCASSRREGSTDTQYFGPGTRLTVL.

Here the CDR3 DNA reads TGTGCCATCAGTGAAAGGATTTTCAATGAGCAGTTCTTC. Residues: CAISERIFNEQFF. V and J are TRBV10-3 and TRBJ2-1; D remains ambiguous. The CDR3 runs 13 residues. Trimming removed 3 bases from V and 6 bases from J, with 9 bases in between. Germline V CDR1 and CDR2: ENHRY, SYGVKD.

This clone was observed once. The chain joins TRBV30 to TRBJ2-1, with 11 positions matching TRBD2. Trimming cost V 4 bases and J 2 bases; bases outside gene matches: 7. The germline CDR1 and CDR2 sequences are GTSNPN and SVGIG (reference sequence). The CDR3 spans 16 residues. The CDR3 nucleotides read TGTGCCTGGAACCGGGGACTAGCGGCAGCCTACAATGAGCAGTTCTTC. Translation: CAWNRGLAAAYNEQFF.

The J gene is TRBJ1-2, the V gene TRBV12-5, with 7 bases aligning to TRBD1. The V gene's germline CDR1 is LGHNT and CDR2 FRNRAP. The V and J ends lost 3 bases and 4 bases, in that order; junction bases with no gene match: 14. The CDR3 is 17 residues long. CDR3 loop: CASGLASKTGTVYGYTF. The CDR3 region has the DNA TGTGCTAGTGGTTTAGCATCAAAAACCGGGACAGTCTATGGCTACACCTTC.

This clone showed up just once. The V gene is TRBV30, the J gene TRBJ2-1, with 11 bases that match TRBD1. CDR3 length: 14 residues. V shed 1 base and J 5 bases; nucleotides not matched to a gene: 1. Germline lookup yields CDR1 GTSNPN and CDR2 SVGIG (reference sequence). The CDR3 nucleotides are TGTGCCTGGAGTGGGGGACAGGGGGACAATGAGCAGTTCTTC. As protein: CAWSGGQGDNEQFF. The full variable domain, in which reference TRBV30 and TRBJ2-1 provide the parts outside the CDR3, is SQTIHQWPATLVQPVGSPLSLECTVEGTSNPNLYWYRQAAGRGLQLLFYSVGIGQISSEVPQNLSASRPQDRQFILSSKKLLLSDSGFYLCAWSGGQGDNEQFFGPGTRLTVL.

CDR3 bases: TGTGCCAGCAGTTATTCCCTCGAGTACAGCTCCTACGAGCAGTACTTC. It specifies CASSYSLEYSSYEQYF. The chain joins TRBV2 to TRBJ2-7; unclear D gene. Germline lookup yields CDR1 SNHLY and CDR2 FYNNEI. V lost 5 bases and J 0 bases, leaving 17 bases between the germline ends. CDR3 size: 16 residues. The full variable domain, with the rest looked up from reference TRBV2 and TRBJ2-7, is EPEVTQTPSHQVTQMGQEVILRCVPISNHLYFYWYRQILGQKVEFLVSFYNNEISEKSEIFDDQFSVERPDGSNFTLKIRSTKLEDSAMYFCASSYSLEYSSYEQYFGPGTRLTVT.

This clone was detected once. The V gene is TRBV18, the J gene TRBJ1-6; 10 bases align to TRBD1. V lost 5 bases to trimming and J lost 10 bases; unmatched junction nucleotides: 8. Germline V gene data show CDR1 as KGHSH and CDR2 as LQKENI. The CDR3 loop spans 15 amino acids. The CDR3 is CASSSVGTGESPLHF. For the CDR3, the DNA is TGTGCCAGCTCAAGTGTAGGGACAGGGGAATCACCCCTCCACTTT.

J is TRBJ2-7 and V is TRBV19; TRBD1 agrees at 7 bases. J lost 1 base, V lost 6 bases, and 3 bases had no gene match. The CDR3 length is 13 residues. Germline loops: CDR1 LNHDA, CDR2 SQIVND (reference sequence). CDR3 nucleotide sequence: TGTGCCAGTAGATGGACAGGATCCTACGAGCAGTACTTC. Translated, it gives CASRWTGSYEQYF. The full variable domain, its missing parts supplied by reference TRBV19 and TRBJ2-7, is DGGITQSPKYLFRKEGQNVTLSCEQNLNHDAMYWYRQDPGQGLRLIYYSQIVNDFQKGDIAEGYSVSREKKESFPLTVTSAQKNPTAFYLCASRWTGSYEQYFGPGTRLTVT.

The chain has TRBV18 and TRBJ1-5; 7 bases align to TRBD1. Germline V lookup: CDR1 KGHSH, CDR2 LQKENI. J was trimmed by 0 bases and V by 0 bases; bases with no gene match: 5. The CDR3 is 17 residues long. CDR3 in amino acids: CASSPPKGADSNQPQHF. The DNA for the CDR3 is TGTGCCAGCTCACCACCGAAGGGGGCCGATAGCAATCAGCCCCAGCATTTT. Using reference TRBV18 and TRBJ1-5 for the parts outside the CDR3, the full variable domain is NAGVMQNPRHLVRRRGQEARLRCSPMKGHSHVYWYRQLPEEGLKFMVYLQKENIIDESGMPKERFSAEFPKEGPSILRIQQVVRGDSAAYFCASSPPKGADSNQPQHFGDGTRLSIL.

The chain joins TRBV27 to TRBJ1-5; D is uncertain. Germline CDR1 MNHEY, CDR2 SMNVEV (reference sequence). With 5 bases removed from V and 9 bases from J, the gap between germline ends came to 14 bases. The CDR3 loop spans 13 amino acids. CDR3 amino acids: CASSEGMFGPQHF. Here the CDR3 DNA reads TGTGCCAGCAGTGAAGGCATGTTCGGGCCCCAGCATTTT.

The rearrangement joins TRBV14 to TRBJ2-7, with D possibly TRBD2 on 5 matching bases. The CDR3 is 14 residues long. V gave up 5 bases and J gave up 1 base, with 12 bases separating them. The V gene's germline CDR1 is SGHDN and CDR2 FVKESK. The CDR3 sequence: CASSKGRGSYEQYF. The CDR3 DNA follows: TGTGCCAGCAGCAAGGGCCGGGGATCCTACGAGCAGTACTTC.

Comment on this clone: Other DNA variants within this sample encode the same CDR3. The chain joins TRBV18 to TRBJ2-2; 9 positions match TRBD1. J lost 6 bases, V lost 6 bases, and 2 bases had no gene match. Germline V gene lookup returns CDR1 KGHSH and CDR2 LQKENI. The CDR3 extends over 13 amino acids. In nucleotides, the CDR3 is TGTGCCAGCTCTCGACAGGGGGCCGGGGAGCTGTTTTTT. As protein: CASSRQGAGELFF. The complete variable domain, with remaining parts taken from reference TRBV18 and TRBJ2-2, reads NAGVMQNPRHLVRRRGQEARLRCSPMKGHSHVYWYRQLPEEGLKFMVYLQKENIIDESGMPKERFSAEFPKEGPSILRIQQVVRGDSAAYFCASSRQGAGELFFGEGSRLTVL.

The rearrangement uses TRBV2 and TRBJ1-5; D uncertain. Per the germline V gene, CDR1 is SNHLY and CDR2 is FYNNEI. This CDR3 has 14 residues. The ends were cut back, 1 base at V and 4 bases at J, with 8 bases in the middle. CDR3 sequence: CASSEVAKNQPQHF. CDR3 bases: TGTGCCAGCAGTGAAGTGGCTAAAAATCAGCCCCAGCATTTT.

This clone has only one observation. The gene calls are TRBV28 and TRBJ2-7; no clear D. Germline CDR1 and CDR2: MDHEN and SYDVKM. This CDR3 has 12 amino acids. V lost 3 bases to trimming and J lost 7 bases, with 10 bases between them. Here the CDR3 DNA reads TGTGCCAGCAGTTTGCTCCAGAGGGAGCAGTACTTC. Translation: CASSLLQREQYF.

In DNA, the CDR3 is TGTGCCATCAGTGAGTCAGCGAGGGTCAATGAGCAGTTCTTC. This translates into CAISESARVNEQFF. The chain links TRBV10-3 to TRBJ2-1; D is perhaps TRBD2 (5 bases). The length of the CDR3 is 14 residues. Germline CDR1 ENHRY, CDR2 SYGVKD. V lost 0 bases and J lost 6, with 9 bases in between.